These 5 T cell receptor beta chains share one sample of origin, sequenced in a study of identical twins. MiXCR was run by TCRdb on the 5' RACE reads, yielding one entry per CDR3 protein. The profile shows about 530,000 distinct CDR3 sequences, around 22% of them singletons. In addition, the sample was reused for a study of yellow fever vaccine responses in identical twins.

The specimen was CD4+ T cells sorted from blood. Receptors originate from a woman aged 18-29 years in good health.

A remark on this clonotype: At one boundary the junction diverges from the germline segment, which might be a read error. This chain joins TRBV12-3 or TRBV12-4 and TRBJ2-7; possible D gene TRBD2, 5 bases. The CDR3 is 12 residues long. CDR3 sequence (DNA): TGTGCCAGCAGTTTAGCGGGGTTAGCGCCAGCCTTC. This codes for CASSLAGLAPAF.

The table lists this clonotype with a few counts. The CDR3 is CASSTGGHITGELFF. The CDR3 region has the DNA TGTGCCAGCAGTACAGGAGGACATATTACCGGGGAGCTGTTTTTT. This chain joins TRBV12-3 or TRBV12-4 and TRBJ2-2; either TRBD1 or TRBD2 may fit D (5 bases each). This CDR3 is built from 15 residues. V was trimmed by 5 bases and J by 5 bases, leaving 15 bases between them.

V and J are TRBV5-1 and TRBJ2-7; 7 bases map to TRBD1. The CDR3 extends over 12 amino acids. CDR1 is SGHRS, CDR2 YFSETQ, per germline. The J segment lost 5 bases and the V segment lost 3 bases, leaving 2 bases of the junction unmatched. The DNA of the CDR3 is TGCGCCAGCAGCTGGACAGGCAACGAGCAGTACTTC. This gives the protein CASSWTGNEQYF.

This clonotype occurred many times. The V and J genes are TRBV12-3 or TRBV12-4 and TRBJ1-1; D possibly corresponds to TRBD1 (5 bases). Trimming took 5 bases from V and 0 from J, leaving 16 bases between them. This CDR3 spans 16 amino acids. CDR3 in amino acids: CASSPDLQGMNTEAFF. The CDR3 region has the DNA TGTGCCAGCAGTCCAGACCTTCAGGGCATGAACACTGAAGCTTTCTTT.

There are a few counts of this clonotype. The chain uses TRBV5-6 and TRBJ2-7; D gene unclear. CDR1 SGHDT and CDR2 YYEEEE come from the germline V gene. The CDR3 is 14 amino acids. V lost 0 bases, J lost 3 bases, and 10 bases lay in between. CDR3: CASSLGWSDYEQYV. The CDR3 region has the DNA TGTGCCAGCAGCTTGGGGTGGTCGGACTACGAGCAGTACGTC.